This TCR beta chain was captured in a study of T cell responses to AZD1222 COVID-19 vaccine. About this clone itself: Its antigen is undetermined.

Generated by immunoSEQ multiplex PCR, the TCRdb table keeps only in-frame clones and is missing some. The sample consists of around 140,000 clones, 85% of them appearing once. Study-wide results and limits: In a largely white British group with more females than males, clonal diversity was possibly underestimated. Regions left unmutated in variants are reportedly the target of nearly half of spike-specific TCRs. Two doses of AZD1222 preceded a rise in Spike-specific TCR breadth and depth.

Germline CDR1 reads LNHDA; CDR2 reads SQIVND (reference sequence). V lost 4 bases to trimming and J lost 1 base, with 7 bases between them. CDR3 length equals 13 residues. The rearrangement uses TRBV19 and TRBJ1-2; D remains unclear. The clonotype comes from an adult who received the MenACWY meningococcal vaccine as a control. The input for sequencing was peripheral blood, taken 28 days after the second dose of the MenACWY control vaccine. The CDR3 nucleotides read TGTGCCAGTAGTACCGACCTTAACTATGGCTACACCTTC. It yields the protein CASSTDLNYGYTF.